These 5 T cell receptor beta chains were sequenced from one sample in a study of blood T cell repertoires in COVID-19. Here immunoSEQ multiplex PCR was the method, and the copy in TCRdb shows in-frame clones only, minus some. Of about 140,000 clones in the sample, more than 60% were seen once. The material sequenced was peripheral blood. The source of these receptors is a middle-aged man with acute or convalescent COVID-19.

V is TRBV7-3 and J is TRBJ2-3; no definite D call. Trimming removed 4 bases from V and 8 bases from J, with 13 bases in between. Germline V gene lookup returns CDR1 SGHTA and CDR2 FQGTGA. This CDR3 has 13 amino acids. The CDR3 sequence: CASSSGEASTQYF. In nucleotides, the CDR3 is TGTGCCAGCAGCTCGGGTGAAGCTAGTACGCAGTATTTT.

V and J are TRBV19 and TRBJ2-7; 8 bases match TRBD2. The germline gives CDR1 LNHDA, CDR2 SQIVND (reference sequence). The CDR3 spans 15 residues. V gave up 6 bases and J gave up 2 bases; unmatched junction bases: 9. The CDR3 loop reads CASSLSSGLTYEQYF. The CDR3 DNA follows: TGTGCCAGTAGCCTTTCTAGCGGGTTAACCTACGAGCAGTACTTC.

The rearrangement links TRBV30 to TRBJ1-6, with D tentatively TRBD1 (6 bases). Germline CDR1 and CDR2: GTSNPN and SVGIG (reference sequence). CDR3 length: 16 residues. Trimming took 3 bases from V and 4 from J, leaving 16 bases between them. The CDR3 reads CAWRGTGLSYNSPLHF. In nucleotides, the CDR3 is TGTGCCTGGAGGGGAACAGGGCTATCGTATAATTCACCCCTCCACTTT.

This clone appeared once. The gene calls are TRBV7-9 and TRBJ1-5, with no clear D. The CDR3 is made up of 13 amino acids. The germline CDR1 and CDR2 sequences are SEHNR and FQNEAQ (reference sequence). V lost 2 bases and J lost 7, with 9 bases in between. CDR3 nucleotide sequence: TGTGCCAGCAGCTTAAACATCAACCAGCCCCAGCATTTT. The encoded protein is CASSLNINQPQHF.

The CDR3 protein is CASSQDRGGETQYF. Written as DNA, the CDR3 is TGTGCCAGCAGCCAGGACAGGGGAGGCGAGACCCAGTACTTC. This rearrangement joins TRBV7-9 to TRBJ2-5; 9 positions agree with TRBD1. Germline CDR1 reads SEHNR; CDR2 reads FQNEAQ (reference sequence). The CDR3 runs 14 residues. J gave up 5 bases and V 5 bases, and 6 bases lay outside the gene matches.